This T cell receptor (beta chain) was captured by sequencing in a study of shared clonotypes between healthy human individuals. Assay used: immunoSEQ multiplex PCR; TCRdb lists only in-frame clones, some missing. The sample lists about 590,000 clones; about 95% were seen once. Only CD45RO-negative cells positively selected for CCR7 counted as naive CD8 cells, so terminally differentiated effector memory CD45RA+ cells were excluded. Findings of the study overall: Sampling was confined to blood; repertoires within tissues likely differ.

Details on this clone: Its antigen is still unknown.

Input material: naive CD8+ T cells sorted from blood. This clonotype was sampled from a woman in her twenties or thirties in good health.

The CDR3 coding sequence is TGCGCCAGCAGCTTCCCGGGACAGAGCTACGAGCAGTACTTC. Its protein product is CASSFPGQSYEQYF. The V call is TRBV5-1, the J call TRBJ2-7; 7 positions match TRBD1. This CDR3 comprises 14 residues. CDR1 and CDR2 (germline): SGHRS, YFSETQ. Losses at the gene ends were 2 bases for V and 3 bases for J; bases not matched to a gene: 5.